This entry is about one TCR beta chain. Its antigen is not identified. Using immunoSEQ multiplex PCR, the repertoire was profiled, and TCRdb retains in-frame clones only, with some absent. The sample consists of 130,000 to 150,000 clones, more than 75% of them appearing once. CDR3 length: 16 amino acids. The V and J ends lost 7 bases and 0 bases respectively, with 18 bases between them. Germline CDR1 is SNHLY and CDR2 is FYNNEI. This sample is drawn from a study of T cell responses to AZD1222 COVID-19 vaccine. Study-level points and caveats: White British people made up most donors, females outnumbered males, and clonal diversity was possibly underestimated.

This clonotype was sampled from an adult in good health. This rearrangement joins TRBV2 to TRBJ2-5; D is perhaps TRBD1 or TRBD2 (5 bases each). This material consisted of peripheral blood, taken on day 0 of MenACWY control vaccination. As DNA, the CDR3 is TGTGCCAGCACCGGCCAGGGCACGGGGTACCAAGAGACCCAGTACTTC. The encoded protein is CASTGQGTGYQETQYF.